The 7 T cell receptor beta chains below were found in one sample sequenced in a study of cytomegalovirus exposure and HLA in healthy donors (dated by TCRdb to the late 2010s). The library was obtained by the immunoSEQ multiplex PCR assay. For the multiplex PCR, a mixture combining 60 forward primers for TCR Vbeta segments and 13 reverse primers for TCR Jbeta segments was used. TCRdb obtained this table from immuneACCESS and retained in-frame rearrangements with V and J assigned. These tables miss some clones; where compared with another copy, unresolved V genes account for less than half of the shortfall, and the remainder is unexplained. This sample lists more than 100,000 clones; about four fifths were detected once. The biggest ten clones account for 7.5% to 9% of the sample. The sequencing sample was made of PBMCs. The receptors shown here come from a female donor in good health and CMV-seropositive.

This clone came up once. J is TRBJ2-5 and V is TRBV18; 8 bases are shared with TRBD1. The germline V gene encodes CDR1 KGHSH and CDR2 LQKENI. V lost 4 bases to trimming and J lost 5 bases; unmatched junction nucleotides: 9. The CDR3 runs 15 residues. CDR3 sequence reads: CASSLGQGQVETQYF. The CDR3 DNA sequence: TGTGCCAGCTCACTTGGACAGGGTCAGGTGGAGACCCAGTACTTC.

The chain recombines TRBV2 with TRBJ1-5, with TRBD1 as a possible D gene (6 bases). Per germline, CDR1 SNHLY and CDR2 FYNNEI. The CDR3 runs 15 residues. V lost 6 bases and J lost 4, with 16 bases in between. CDR3 sequence: CASRVDRLVNQPQHF. The DNA for the CDR3 is TGTGCCAGCAGGGTAGACAGGCTTGTTAATCAGCCCCAGCATTTT.

The CDR3 region has the DNA TGTGCCATCAGTGACGGAGGCAATCAGCCCCAGCATTTT. Its protein is CAISDGGNQPQHF. This rearrangement joins TRBV10-3 to TRBJ1-5; D unresolved. Deletions cut 3 bases from V and 2 bases from J, with 5 bases between. The germline CDR1 and CDR2 sequences are ENHRY and SYGVKD. The CDR3 is 13 amino acids.

The chain combines TRBV6-5 with TRBJ2-4, with 10 bases that match TRBD1. The CDR3 runs 15 residues. Trimming cost V 4 bases and J 5 bases; bases outside gene matches: 5. Germline assignment: CDR1 MNHEY and CDR2 SVGAGI. The CDR3 region is CASSFGQGVENIQYF. The CDR3 DNA reads as TGTGCCAGCAGTTTTGGACAGGGGGTCGAAAACATTCAGTACTTC.

This sequence joins TRBV6-5 and TRBJ1-1; a weak D match, TRBD1 (6 bases). V was clipped by 10 bases and J by 1 base, with 16 bases between them. CDR1 and CDR2 (germline): MNHEY, SVGAGI. The CDR3 contains 14 residues. CDR3: CATWEGGPNTEAFF. CDR3 coding DNA: TGTGCCACCTGGGAGGGGGGACCGAACACTGAAGCTTTCTTT.

This clone was counted a single time. V and J are TRBV23-1 and TRBJ2-7; TRBD1 is a possible D gene (5 bases). TRBV23-1 is an ORF, and what it does is uncertain. Trimming removed 2 bases from V and 6 bases from J, with 20 bases in between. The CDR3 has 16 amino acids. CDR3 protein: CASSQSGKDQGREQYF. CDR3 in DNA: TGCGCCAGCAGTCAAAGTGGAAAAGACCAGGGCCGCGAGCAGTACTTC.

The V call is TRBV4-2, the J call TRBJ2-5, with 8 positions matching TRBD2. This CDR3 spans 16 amino acids. The V gene's germline CDR1 is LGHNA and CDR2 YNFKEQ. V lost 4 bases, J lost 0 bases, and 7 bases stayed unmatched. CDR3 DNA: TGTGCCAGCAGCCCTCGGCGGGGGGCTGACCAAGAGACCCAGTACTTC. This codes for CASSPRRGADQETQYF.